This T cell receptor (beta chain) appears in the sequencing data of a study of T cell repertoires in cytomegalovirus infection. MiXCR, run by TCRdb on the reads, gives a single entry per CDR3 protein. The table shows around 310,000 distinct CDR3 sequences, with about 17% occurring only once. Overall study results and limits: The ex vivo response was dominated by HLA-C-restricted CMV-specific TCR beta clonotypes.

This clonotype was detected a few times. Its specificity is unknown. This CDR3 comprises 15 residues. V dropped 4 bases and J dropped 0 bases, with 9 bases sitting between them. CDR1 MGHRA and CDR2 YSYEKL come from the germline V gene. The sample taken for sequencing was PBMCs. The chain joins TRBV4-1 to TRBJ2-2; no reliable D call. The TCR sequence derives from a human donor in good health (CMV status not recorded). Some clones in this sample may be carry-over from other donors' samples. The CDR3 spells CASSRTLANTGELFF. The CDR3 DNA is TGCGCCAGCAGCCGCACACTGGCGAACACCGGGGAGCTGTTTTTT.